The 16 T cell receptor beta chains reported below all come from one sample, sequenced in a study of T cells after somatic rescue of genetic block. The repertoire was sequenced with immunoSEQ multiplex PCR; TCRdb's copy has only in-frame clones and lacks some. The sample has 45,000 to 55,000 clones, more than 90% seen once; the top ten hold roughly 0.077%. The material sequenced was peripheral blood mononuclear cells (PBMCs). These receptors came from a child younger than two.

The V and J genes are TRBV30 and TRBJ1-6, with a tentative D call TRBD1 (5 bases). The CDR3 sequence is 17 residues long. The V gene's germline CDR1 is GTSNPN and CDR2 SVGIG (reference sequence). The V end lost 2 bases, the J end lost 0 bases, and 14 bases lay between the germline ends. CDR3 residues: CAWSFGRTSSYNSPLHF. CDR3 sequence (DNA): TGTGCCTGGAGTTTTGGACGGACAAGCTCCTATAATTCACCCCTCCACTTT.

CDR3 sequence: CASSLGLAGGYQETQYF. The DNA for the CDR3 is TGCGCCAGCAGCTTGGGACTAGCGGGAGGGTACCAAGAGACCCAGTACTTC. This sequence joins TRBV5-1 and TRBJ2-5; the match to TRBD2 covers 14 bases. CDR3 length equals 17 residues. V lost 0 bases, J lost 0 bases, and 1 base stayed unmatched. Looked up from germline, CDR1 is SGHRS and CDR2 is YFSETQ.

A note on this clone: The identical CDR3 is also encoded by other nucleotide sequences in the sample. This rearrangement joins TRBV27 to TRBJ2-5; 8 positions agree with TRBD1. The CDR3 is made up of 13 amino acids. Trimming took 8 bases from V and 6 from J; bases not matched to a gene: 8. Germline CDR1 is MNHEY and CDR2 is SMNVEV (reference sequence). CDR3 nucleotides: TGTGCCAGCCGACCGGGACAGGTGAAGACCCAGTACTTC. Protein sequence: CASRPGQVKTQYF.

The rearrangement uses TRBV5-1 and TRBJ1-6; TRBD1 agrees at 10 bases. V gave up 7 bases and J gave up 5 bases; unmatched junction bases: 6. CDR3 length: 15 residues. Germline-derived CDR1 and CDR2 are SGHRS and YFSETQ. Here the CDR3 reads CASPRDRGDNSPLHF. In DNA form, the CDR3 reads TGCGCCAGCCCCCGGGACAGGGGTGATAATTCACCCCTCCACTTT.

This clone has just a few counts. The gene calls are TRBV7-2 and TRBJ2-3, with TRBD2 matching over 10 bases. V trimming: 2 bases; J trimming: 1 base; junction bases outside the gene matches: 0. Germline values: CDR1 SGHTA, CDR2 FQGNSA. The CDR3 is 15 residues long. The CDR3, as DNA: TGTGCCAGCAGCTTACTAGCGGGAGGCACAGATACGCAGTATTTT. This codes for CASSLLAGGTDTQYF.

The V and J genes are TRBV30 and TRBJ2-5; TRBD1 matches at 8 bases. The CDR3 covers 14 residues. Trimming cost V 0 bases and J 5 bases; bases outside gene matches: 5. The V gene's germline CDR1 is GTSNPN and CDR2 SVGIG (reference sequence). The CDR3 region has the DNA TGTGCCTGGAGTGTGGTCAGGGGGCTTGAGACCCAGTACTTC. Protein product: CAWSVVRGLETQYF.

The chain joins TRBV7-2 to TRBJ2-2; 9 nucleotides align to TRBD2. V trimming: 7 bases; J trimming: 4 bases; junction bases outside the gene matches: 4. Germline V CDR1 and CDR2: SGHTA, FQGNSA. The length of the CDR3 is 14 residues. CDR3 in DNA: TGTGCCAGCACGCGCGGGAGGGGCACCGGGGAGCTGTTTTTT. This gives the protein CASTRGRGTGELFF. The complete variable domain, with remaining parts taken from reference TRBV7-2 and TRBJ2-2, reads GAGVSQSPSNKVTEKGKDVELRCDPISGHTALYWYRQSLGQGLEFLIYFQGNSAPDKSGLPSDRFSAERTGGSVSTLTIQRTQQEDSAVYLCASTRGRGTGELFFGEGSRLTVL.

This rearrangement joins TRBV5-4 to TRBJ2-2; 7 positions agree with TRBD1. From germline, CDR1 is SGHNT and CDR2 YYREEE (reference sequence). The CDR3 is 14 residues long. V trimming: 5 bases; J trimming: 4 bases; junction bases outside the gene matches: 5. This chain's CDR3 is CASRKQGSTGELFF. Here the CDR3 DNA reads TGTGCCAGCAGAAAACAGGGGTCCACCGGGGAGCTGTTTTTT. The complete variable domain, with remaining parts taken from reference TRBV5-4 and TRBJ2-2, reads ETGVTQSPTHLIKTRGQQVTLRCSSQSGHNTVSWYQQALGQGPQFIFQYYREEENGRGNFPPRFSGLQFPNYSSELNVNALELDDSALYLCASRKQGSTGELFFGEGSRLTVL.

The chain is built from TRBV9 and TRBJ2-7; TRBD2 matches 13 bases. Germline trimming cut 3 bases from V and 5 bases from J; bases unmatched to any gene: 2. The germline V gene encodes CDR1 SGDLS and CDR2 YYNGEE. The CDR3 has 14 residues. This CDR3 reads CASSGTSGSNEQYF. The CDR3 nucleotides are TGTGCCAGCAGCGGGACTAGCGGGAGCAACGAGCAGTACTTC.

About this clone itself: The sample carries other DNA sequences with the same CDR3. The genes are TRBV10-3 and TRBJ2-3, with 12 bases lining up with TRBD2. This CDR3 contains 14 residues. Germline CDR1 ENHRY, CDR2 SYGVKD. Trimming removed 4 bases from V and 4 bases from J; junction bases left unmatched: 0. The CDR3 DNA reads TGTGCCATCAGTGGACTAGCGGGAGCAGATACGCAGTATTTT. Its translation: CAISGLAGADTQYF.

This clone has only one observation. This chain joins TRBV5-6 and TRBJ2-2, with D unclear. V shed 2 bases and J shed 1 base, with 3 bases lying between them. CDR3 size: 13 residues. Germline values: CDR1 SGHDT, CDR2 YYEEEE. CDR3 sequence reads: CASSFKNTGELFF. Written as DNA, the CDR3 is TGTGCCAGCAGCTTCAAGAACACCGGGGAGCTGTTTTTT.

CDR3 sequence: CASSLGSGSGTDTQYF. The CDR3 DNA reads as TGCGCCAGCAGCTTGGGTAGCGGGAGTGGCACAGATACGCAGTATTTT. V is TRBV5-1 and J is TRBJ2-3; 9 bases map to TRBD2. The germline V gene encodes CDR1 SGHRS and CDR2 YFSETQ. This CDR3 has 16 residues. V gave up 0 bases and J gave up 1 base; unmatched junction bases: 3.

In nucleotides, the CDR3 is TGCGCCAGCAGTCAATCGGGGGAGTTCTACAATGAGCAGTTCTTC. It yields the protein CASSQSGEFYNEQFF. V and J are TRBV23-1 and TRBJ2-1; D possibly uses TRBD1 or TRBD2 (5 bases each). TRBV23-1 is reported as an ORF; its role is uncertain. With 0 bases removed from V and 3 bases from J, the gap between germline ends came to 9 bases. This CDR3 is built from 15 residues.

The chain uses TRBV6-1 and TRBJ2-2, with D hard to call. The germline gives CDR1 MNHNS, CDR2 SASEGT. V gave up 3 bases and J gave up 4 bases, with 3 bases separating them. The CDR3 contains 12 residues. The CDR3 region has the DNA TGTGCCAGCAGTGACAGCACCGGGGAGCTGTTTTTT. This gives the protein CASSDSTGELFF.

The chain's CDR3 is CASSEGTGGEKLFF. CDR3 nucleotides: TGCGCCAGCAGTGAAGGGACAGGGGGCGAAAAACTGTTTTTT. This chain joins TRBV10-1 and TRBJ1-4; 12 bases map to TRBD1. Trimming at V came to 3 bases and at J to 8 bases, leaving 1 base not matched to a gene. The germline V gene encodes CDR1 WNHNN and CDR2 SYGVQD (reference sequence). CDR3 length equals 14 residues.

The V call is TRBV7-2, the J call TRBJ1-5; TRBD1 matches at 7 bases. Trimming cost V 1 base and J 1 base; bases outside gene matches: 1. This CDR3 spans 15 amino acids. Germline CDR1 SGHTA, CDR2 FQGNSA. The CDR3, as DNA: TGTGCCAGCAGCTTAGTAGGGGGCAGCAATCAGCCCCAGCATTTT. Encoded protein: CASSLVGGSNQPQHF.